The rows below give T cell receptor beta chains drawn from one sample of a study of technical replicates of blood from a handful of donors. Sequencing used immunoSEQ multiplex PCR; TCRdb keeps in-frame clones, though not all of them. The sample includes about 8,000 clones, roughly 90% of them seen just once. Sample: PBMCs. All receptors derive from a human donor in good health. CDR3s include the opening cysteine and the closing phenylalanine or tryptophan. A D gene is named only where the DNA matches it firmly. Rows may omit the clone size; those that give it use once, few, many or a size class.

-,TRBD2,TRBJ2-5,16,TRBV4-1,CASSSGLGEGRETQYF,TGCGCCAGCAGCTCCGGACTAGGAGAAGGGAGGGAGACCCAGTACTTC
-,-,TRBJ1-2,12,TRBV7-9,CASSTRQAQDTF,TGTGCCAGCAGCACTCGACAGGCGCAGGACACCTTC
-,TRBD2,TRBJ2-2,15,TRBV2,CASRDSSGSTGELFF,TGTGCCAGCAGGGATTCTAGCGGGAGTACCGGGGAGCTGTTTTTT
-,-,TRBJ2-5,16,TRBV18,CASSPQGAPIQETQYF,TGTGCCAGCTCACCACAAGGGGCGCCGATTCAAGAGACCCAGTACTTC
-,TRBD2,TRBJ2-3,16,TRBV6-5,CASSSRTSGRPDTQYF,TGTGCCAGCAGTTCAAGGACTAGCGGGAGACCAGATACGCAGTATTTT
-,TRBD2,TRBJ2-1,15,TRBV2,CASRPTSGIYNEQFF,TGTGCCAGCAGGCCGACTAGCGGGATCTACAATGAGCAGTTCTTC
once,TRBD2,TRBJ2-3,16,TRBV7-2,CASSLADAGDADTQYF,TGTGCCAGCAGCTTGGCGGATGCGGGAGATGCTGATACGCAGTATTTT
-,-,TRBJ2-7,15,TRBV30,CAWLAIRGSVDEQYF,TGTGCCTGGCTCGCCATCAGGGGCTCGGTCGACGAGCAGTACTTC
-,-,TRBJ2-5,13,TRBV6-1,CASSEASGETQYF,TGTGCCAGCAGTGAAGCTTCGGGGGAGACCCAGTACTTC
-,-,TRBJ2-3,14,TRBV6-4,CASSDSGSTDTQYF,TGTGCCAGCAGTGACTCCGGGAGTACAGATACGCAGTATTTT